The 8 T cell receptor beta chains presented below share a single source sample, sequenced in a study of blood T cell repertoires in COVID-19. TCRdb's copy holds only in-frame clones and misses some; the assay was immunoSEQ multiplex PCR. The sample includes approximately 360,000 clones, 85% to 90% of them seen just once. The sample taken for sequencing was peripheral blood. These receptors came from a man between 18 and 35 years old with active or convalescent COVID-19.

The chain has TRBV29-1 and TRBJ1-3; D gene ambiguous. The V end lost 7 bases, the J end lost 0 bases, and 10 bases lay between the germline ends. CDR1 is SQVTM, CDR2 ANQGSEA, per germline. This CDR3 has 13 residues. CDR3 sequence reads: CSATRLSGNTIYF. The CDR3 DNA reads TGCAGCGCCACGCGACTCTCTGGAAACACCATATATTTT. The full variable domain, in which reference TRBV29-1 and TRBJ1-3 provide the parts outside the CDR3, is SAVISQKPSRDICQRGTSLTIQCQVDSQVTMMFWYRQQPGQSLTLIATANQGSEATYESGFVIDKFPISRPNLTFSTLTVSNMSPEDSSIYLCSATRLSGNTIYFGEGSWLTVV.

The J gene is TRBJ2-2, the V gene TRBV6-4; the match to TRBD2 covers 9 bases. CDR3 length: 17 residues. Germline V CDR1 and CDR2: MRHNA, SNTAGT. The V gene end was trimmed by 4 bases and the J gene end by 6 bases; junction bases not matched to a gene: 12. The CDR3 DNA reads TGTGCCAGCAGTGCGGCTAGCGGGGATGCTTGGGCCGGGGAGCTGTTTTTT. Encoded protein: CASSAASGDAWAGELFF.

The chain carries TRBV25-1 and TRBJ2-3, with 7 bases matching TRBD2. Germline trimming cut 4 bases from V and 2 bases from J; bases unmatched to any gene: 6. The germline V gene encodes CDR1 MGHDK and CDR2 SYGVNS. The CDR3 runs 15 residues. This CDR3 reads CASSVWGGITDTQYF. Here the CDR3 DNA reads TGTGCCAGCAGTGTTTGGGGGGGGATCACAGATACGCAGTATTTT.

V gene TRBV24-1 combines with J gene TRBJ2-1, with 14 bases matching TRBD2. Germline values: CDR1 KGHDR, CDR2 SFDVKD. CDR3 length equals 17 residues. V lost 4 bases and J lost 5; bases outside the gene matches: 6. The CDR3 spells CATSEDPGLAGDNEQFF. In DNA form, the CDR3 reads TGTGCCACCAGTGAAGATCCGGGACTAGCGGGGGACAATGAGCAGTTCTTC.

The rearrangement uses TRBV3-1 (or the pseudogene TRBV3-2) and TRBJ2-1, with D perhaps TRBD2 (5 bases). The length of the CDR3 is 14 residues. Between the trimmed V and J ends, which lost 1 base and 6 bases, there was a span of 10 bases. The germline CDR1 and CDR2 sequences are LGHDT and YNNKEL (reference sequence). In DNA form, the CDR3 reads TGTGCCAGCAGCCAAGTGAGGGCGAGCAATGAGCAGTTCTTC. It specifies CASSQVRASNEQFF.

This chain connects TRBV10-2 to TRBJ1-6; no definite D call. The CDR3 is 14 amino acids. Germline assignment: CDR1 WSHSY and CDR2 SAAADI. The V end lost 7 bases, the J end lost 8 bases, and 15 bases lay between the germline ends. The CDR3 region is CASKDAWRDSPLHF. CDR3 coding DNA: TGCGCCAGCAAAGATGCCTGGAGAGATTCACCCCTCCACTTT.

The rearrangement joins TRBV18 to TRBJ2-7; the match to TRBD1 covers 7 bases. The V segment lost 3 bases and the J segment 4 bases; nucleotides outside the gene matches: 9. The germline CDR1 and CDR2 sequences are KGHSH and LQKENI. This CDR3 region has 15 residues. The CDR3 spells CASSPGDRVVYEQYF. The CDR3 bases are TGTGCCAGCTCACCTGGAGACAGGGTTGTTTACGAGCAGTACTTC.

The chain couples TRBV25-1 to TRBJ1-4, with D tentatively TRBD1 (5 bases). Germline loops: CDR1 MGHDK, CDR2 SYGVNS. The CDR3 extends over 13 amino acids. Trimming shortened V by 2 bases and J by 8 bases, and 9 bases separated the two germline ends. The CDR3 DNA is TGTGCCAGCAGTGAACTCCCAGGGGAAAAACTGTTTTTT. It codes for CASSELPGEKLFF.